One and the same sample provided the 30 T cell receptor beta chains below, sequenced in a study of blood T cell repertoires in COVID-19. Sequenced by immunoSEQ multiplex PCR; TCRdb stores in-frame clones only, minus some. This sample has some 91,000 clones; about three quarters occur once, and the top ten carry more than 6.5%. Material for sequencing was peripheral blood. These receptor sequences come from a man in his sixties or seventies with acute or convalescent COVID-19.

V usage is TRBV15 and J usage is TRBJ1-1; D ambiguous. The CDR3 loop spans 14 amino acids. The V gene's germline CDR1 is LNHNV and CDR2 YYDKDF (reference sequence). V was clipped by 1 base and J by 1 base, with 7 bases between them. Here the CDR3 DNA reads TGTGCCACCAGCAGAGTCAAAGCGAACACTGAAGCTTTCTTT. Translated: CATSRVKANTEAFF.

This rearrangement joins TRBV6-1 to TRBJ1-1, with D maybe TRBD1 (5 bases). This CDR3 spans 15 amino acids. V gave up 1 base and J gave up 6 bases, with 15 bases separating them. Germline V gene data show CDR1 as MNHNS and CDR2 as SASEGT. The CDR3, as DNA: TGTGCCAGCAGTGAAGTTCGGCCCAGGGCATCTGAAGCTTTCTTT. Residues: CASSEVRPRASEAFF.

The chain carries TRBV6-5 and TRBJ2-3; D unresolved. The V gene lost 8 bases and the J gene lost 4 bases, with 10 bases spanning the gap. The CDR3 consists of 12 residues. Germline V gene sequence: CDR1 MNHEY, CDR2 SVGAGI. CDR3 region: CASSRNPDTQYF. CDR3 bases: TGTGCCAGCTCTAGGAATCCAGATACGCAGTATTTT.

The chain uses TRBV5-4 and TRBJ1-2; D unresolved. Trimming took 5 bases from V and 0 from J, leaving 20 bases between them. Germline V gene sequence: CDR1 SGHNT, CDR2 YYREEE (reference sequence). This CDR3 spans 17 amino acids. In DNA form, the CDR3 reads TGTGCCAGCAGACCCTCTAAGGCGGGAGGGACTAACTATGGCTACACCTTC. Translated, it gives CASRPSKAGGTNYGYTF. Using reference TRBV5-4 and TRBJ1-2 for the parts outside the CDR3, the full variable domain is ETGVTQSPTHLIKTRGQQVTLRCSSQSGHNTVSWYQQALGQGPQFIFQYYREEENGRGNFPPRFSGLQFPNYSSELNVNALELDDSALYLCASRPSKAGGTNYGYTFGSGTRLTVV.

The chain has TRBV4-2 and TRBJ1-1, with D unresolved. The germline CDR1 and CDR2 sequences are LGHNA and YNFKEQ. The CDR3 runs 15 residues. The V end was cut by 1 base, the J end by 4 bases, with 13 bases between. CDR3 sequence (DNA): TGTGCCAGCAGCCAAGCGGGGATTGTTGGCACTGAAGCTTTCTTT. This gives the protein CASSQAGIVGTEAFF.

V and J are TRBV9 and TRBJ2-3; 8 nucleotides agree with TRBD1. Germline V gene lookup returns CDR1 SGDLS and CDR2 YYNGEE. With 4 bases clipped from V and 3 bases from J, the junction kept 4 bases outside the gene matches. The CDR3 has 14 residues. The CDR3, as DNA: TGTGCCAGCAGCCCCGGACAGGGAACAGATACGCAGTATTTT. Protein sequence: CASSPGQGTDTQYF. Combining the CDR3 with reference TRBV9 and TRBJ2-3 gives the whole variable domain DSGVTQTPKHLITATGQRVTLRCSPRSGDLSVYWYQQSLDQGLQFLIQYYNGEERAKGNILERFSAQQFPDLHSELNLSSLELGDSALYFCASSPGQGTDTQYFGPGTRLTVL.

This chain connects TRBV3-1 (or the pseudogene TRBV3-2) to TRBJ1-3; possibly TRBD1 for D (5 bases). Trimming shortened V by 5 bases and J by 0 bases, and 17 bases separated the two germline ends. Germline V CDR1 and CDR2: LGHDT, YNNKEL (reference sequence). The CDR3 runs 17 residues. The CDR3: CASSAGRGSLSGNTIYF. The CDR3 DNA is TGTGCCAGCAGCGCGGGTCGGGGGTCTCTCTCTGGAAACACCATATATTTT.

V gene TRBV5-1 combines with J gene TRBJ1-1, with D possibly TRBD1 on 6 matching bases. Germline V gene sequence: CDR1 SGHRS, CDR2 YFSETQ. This CDR3 has 13 amino acids. V was cut by 7 bases and J by 1 base, with 11 bases left in between. The CDR3 region has the DNA TGCGCCAGCCGACAACAGGGGAACACTGAAGCTTTCTTT. Translation gives CASRQQGNTEAFF.

This clone was seen once. This rearrangement joins TRBV28 to TRBJ1-3; unclear D gene. The CDR3 length is 15 residues. With 4 bases removed from V and 0 bases from J, the gap between germline ends came to 10 bases. Per germline, CDR1 MDHEN and CDR2 SYDVKM. The CDR3: CASSSGESSGNTIYF. CDR3 sequence (DNA): TGTGCCAGCAGTTCTGGAGAGTCCTCTGGAAACACCATATATTTT. The full variable domain, completed using reference TRBV28 and TRBJ1-3, is DVKVTQSSRYLVKRTGEKVFLECVQDMDHENMFWYRQDPGLGLRLIYFSYDVKMKEKGDIPEGYSVSREKKERFSLILESASTNQTSMYLCASSSGESSGNTIYFGEGSWLTVV.

This clone was counted a few times. The chain couples TRBV13 to TRBJ1-2; 9 positions agree with TRBD1. The CDR3 runs to 13 residues. With V trimmed by 7 bases and J by 8 bases, 8 bases remained unmatched. CDR1 is PRHDT and CDR2 is FYEKMQ in the germline V gene (reference sequence). The CDR3 spells CASTWGQGNGYTF. The DNA for the CDR3 is TGTGCCAGCACCTGGGGACAGGGAAACGGCTACACCTTC.

The chain links TRBV5-5 to TRBJ2-3, with TRBD2 as a possible D gene (7 bases). Trimming left V 3 bases short and J 1 base short, with 18 bases between. Looked up from germline, CDR1 is SGHKS and CDR2 is YYEKEE (reference sequence). This CDR3 contains 17 residues. The CDR3 is CASSSTTWGGRTDTQYF. The CDR3 DNA reads as TGTGCCAGCAGCTCAACGACCTGGGGGGGCCGCACAGATACGCAGTATTTT.

Only a few counts were recorded for this clone. This chain links TRBV9 with TRBJ2-1; D remains unclear. The germline CDR1 and CDR2 sequences are SGDLS and YYNGEE. CDR3 length: 12 residues. V lost 2 bases and J lost 8, with 8 bases in between. CDR3 amino acids: CASSVHIDEQFF. Written as DNA, the CDR3 is TGTGCCAGCAGCGTTCACATCGATGAGCAGTTCTTC.

As DNA, the CDR3 is TGTGCCAGCAGTGAAAAGGGTCCGGGGGGCTACACCTTC. Translated, it gives CASSEKGPGGYTF. The chain carries TRBV6-1 and TRBJ1-2; no firm D call. Germline CDR1 reads MNHNS; CDR2 reads SASEGT. V lost 2 bases to trimming and J lost 8 bases, with 12 bases between them. This CDR3 has 13 residues.

The chain links TRBV6-5 to TRBJ2-5; 8 bases match TRBD1. This CDR3 contains 16 residues. The trim removed 0 bases at V and 5 bases at J, leaving 8 bases unmatched. Germline CDR1 reads MNHEY; CDR2 reads SVGAGI. As DNA, the CDR3 is TGTGCCAGCAGTTACTCTGTCTCAGGGGGCCGGGAGACCCAGTACTTC. Translated: CASSYSVSGGRETQYF.

This clone has only one observation. This sequence joins TRBV19 and TRBJ1-5, with unresolved D. Trimming took off 6 bases at V and 7 bases at J, with 10 bases between the two ends. The CDR3 is 12 amino acids. Germline V CDR1 and CDR2: LNHDA, SQIVND (reference sequence). CDR3 loop: CASRDIGQPQHF. The CDR3 DNA sequence: TGTGCCAGTAGGGATATCGGGCAGCCCCAGCATTTT.

The chain uses TRBV2 and TRBJ2-1, with D perhaps TRBD2 (6 bases). Germline V gene sequence: CDR1 SNHLY, CDR2 FYNNEI. V was trimmed by 4 bases and J by 7 bases, leaving 11 bases between them. CDR3 length equals 13 residues. Here the CDR3 DNA reads TGTGCCAGCAGTGTAAACGGGAGAAATGAGCAGTTCTTC. This gives the protein CASSVNGRNEQFF.

The chain carries TRBV18 and TRBJ2-2, with a tentative D call TRBD2 (5 bases). V lost 3 bases, J lost 0 bases, and 11 bases lay in between. Germline V lookup: CDR1 KGHSH, CDR2 LQKENI. The CDR3 is 16 residues long. The CDR3 coding sequence is TGTGCCAGCTCACCGGCACCGGGGTCGAACACCGGGGAGCTGTTTTTT. It encodes CASSPAPGSNTGELFF.

This clone was observed a handful of times. V usage is TRBV9 and J usage is TRBJ1-1; perhaps TRBD1 as D (6 bases). The CDR3 totals 14 residues. V was clipped by 4 bases and J by 6 bases, with 16 bases between them. Looked up from germline, CDR1 is SGDLS and CDR2 is YYNGEE. CDR3 DNA: TGTGCCAGCAGCCCAAGTCCCCAGGGGCCTGAAGCTTTCTTT. Translating gives CASSPSPQGPEAFF.

The chain joins TRBV6-1 to TRBJ2-7; weak D call: TRBD1 (6 bases). Germline V CDR1 and CDR2: MNHNS, SASEGT. V dropped 2 bases and J dropped 1 base, with 9 bases sitting between them. This CDR3 contains 14 residues. Here the CDR3 DNA reads TGTGCCAGCAGTGAACAAGGACAGTCCTACGAGCAGTACGTC. It specifies CASSEQGQSYEQYV.

V usage is TRBV4-1 and J usage is TRBJ2-7; a possible D gene is TRBD1 (6 bases). Per the germline V gene, CDR1 is MGHRA and CDR2 is YSYEKL. The CDR3 runs 13 residues. The V end was cut by 2 bases, the J end by 3 bases, with 8 bases between. Here the CDR3 DNA reads TGCGCCAGCAGCCAACAACAGGGCTACGAGCAGTACTTC. It codes for CASSQQQGYEQYF.

The chain carries TRBV10-3 and TRBJ2-3, with 10 bases fitting TRBD1. The CDR3 length is 14 residues. CDR1 is ENHRY, CDR2 SYGVKD, per germline. The trim removed 9 bases at V and 2 bases at J, leaving 5 bases unmatched. The CDR3 bases are TGTGCCATTAGGACAGGGGGATCCACAGATACGCAGTATTTT. Its protein product is CAIRTGGSTDTQYF.

The chain recombines TRBV12-3 or TRBV12-4 with TRBJ2-7; no reliable D call. The CDR3 covers 13 residues. V gave up 5 bases and J gave up 2 bases, with 10 bases separating them. The CDR3 sequence: CASSDGFPYEQYF. CDR3 DNA sequence: TGTGCCAGCAGTGACGGGTTTCCCTACGAGCAGTACTTC.

V usage is TRBV6-6 and J usage is TRBJ1-2, with D possibly being TRBD1 (5 bases). V dropped 5 bases and J dropped 8 bases, with 18 bases sitting between them. The CDR3 runs to 14 residues. Per germline, CDR1 MNHNY and CDR2 SVGAGI (reference sequence). CDR3 nucleotides: TGTGCCAGCAGTCTCCTCGACAGCGCTGGCGGCTACACCTTC. This codes for CASSLLDSAGGYTF.

The chain couples TRBV4-1 to TRBJ1-4, with 9 bases fitting TRBD1. In germline, CDR1 is MGHRA, CDR2 YSYEKL. This CDR3 is built from 19 residues. V dropped 4 bases and J dropped 3; count of bases not matched to a gene: 15. The CDR3 spells CASSPRDRVYPLANEKLFF. For the CDR3, the DNA is TGCGCCAGCAGCCCCCGGGACAGGGTCTATCCTTTAGCTAATGAAAAACTGTTTTTT.

The chain couples TRBV7-6 to TRBJ1-5; 7 positions agree with TRBD1. The CDR3 contains 15 residues. The germline V gene has CDR1 SGHVS and CDR2 FNYEAQ. Trimming removed 5 bases from V and 4 bases from J; junction bases left unmatched: 8. The CDR3 is CASSVETGFNQPQHF. CDR3 bases: TGTGCCAGCAGCGTAGAGACAGGGTTTAATCAGCCCCAGCATTTT.

This clone showed up just a few times. The chain recombines TRBV5-6 with TRBJ1-1; D gene unclear. V was clipped by 6 bases and J by 2 bases, with 5 bases between them. The CDR3 extends over 11 amino acids. Germline V gives CDR1 SGHDT, CDR2 YYEEEE. CDR3 nucleotides: TGTGCCAGCATGAGAAACACTGAAGCTTTCTTT. Protein: CASMRNTEAFF.

This chain connects TRBV7-9 to TRBJ2-5; 7 bases match TRBD2. Germline V gene data show CDR1 as SEHNR and CDR2 as FQNEAQ (reference sequence). V was clipped by 5 bases and J by 1 base; unmatched bases: 7. The CDR3 has 15 amino acids. Written as DNA, the CDR3 is TGTGCCAGCAGCCCACCCAGACTAGCCCAAGAGACCCAGTACTTC. Its protein product is CASSPPRLAQETQYF.

V and J are TRBV5-1 and TRBJ2-3; 7 bases are a match to TRBD2. CDR3 length: 14 residues. CDR1 is SGHRS and CDR2 is YFSETQ in the germline V gene. V lost 4 bases to trimming and J lost 2 bases; unmatched junction nucleotides: 4. The CDR3 region is CASSHGGFTDTQYF. The CDR3 bases are TGCGCCAGCAGCCACGGGGGGTTCACAGATACGCAGTATTTT.

J is TRBJ2-3 and V is TRBV29-1, with 7 bases matching TRBD1. This CDR3 is 12 amino acids long. The germline CDR1 and CDR2 sequences are SQVTM and ANQGSEA. The junction had 4 bases not matched to a gene; V was cut back by 5 bases and J by 5 bases. The CDR3 loop reads CSVTWTGDTQYF. The CDR3 DNA reads TGCAGCGTTACTTGGACAGGAGATACGCAGTATTTT.

V usage is TRBV7-2 and J usage is TRBJ1-6; D gene ambiguous. The ends were cut back, 1 base at V and 8 bases at J, with 12 bases in the middle. The CDR3 sequence is 15 residues long. The germline gives CDR1 SGHTA, CDR2 FQGNSA. The CDR3 region has the DNA TGTGCCAGCAGCTTAGGGAGGCCAGACGATTCACCCCTCCACTTT. This sequence encodes CASSLGRPDDSPLHF. The whole variable domain, filled in from reference TRBV7-2 and TRBJ1-6, reads GAGVSQSPSNKVTEKGKDVELRCDPISGHTALYWYRQSLGQGLEFLIYFQGNSAPDKSGLPSDRFSAERTGGSVSTLTIQRTQQEDSAVYLCASSLGRPDDSPLHFGNGTRLTVT.